This is a list of T cell receptor beta chains from one sample in a study of technical replicates of blood from a handful of donors. The assay was immunoSEQ multiplex PCR, and TCRdb's table has in-frame clones only and misses some. The repertoire holds some 70,000 clones, with 95% to 97% as singletons. The sequencing input was T cells isolated from PBMCs. These receptors came from a human donor in good health. CDR3s include the opening cysteine and the closing phenylalanine or tryptophan. The order of the fields is V gene, J gene, D gene, clone size, CDR3 DNA, CDR3 protein. D genes are given only for firm matches. Only part of the rows carry a size: once, few, many, or a class if the clone is expanded.

TRBV9,TRBJ1-2,.,.,TGTGCCAGCCGTTATAGGGGTATCGGCTACACCTTC,CASRYRGIGYTF
TRBV19,TRBJ2-7,TRBD1,.,TGTGCCAGTAGTATCCGGGACAGGGGTTACGAGCAGTACTTC,CASSIRDRGYEQYF
TRBV19,TRBJ1-1,.,.,TGTGCCAGTGAACAGAAGAACACTGAAGCTTTCTTT,CASEQKNTEAFF
TRBV6-5,TRBJ2-1,TRBD2,.,TGTGCCAGCAGTTACTCGGGACTAGCGGGAGGCAATGAGCAGTTCTTC,CASSYSGLAGGNEQFF
TRBV19,TRBJ2-7,TRBD1,once,TGTGCCAGTAGTCCCCCGGACAGGGCCGGCGAGCAGTACTTC,CASSPPDRAGEQYF
TRBV18,TRBJ2-5,.,.,TGTGCCAGCTCACCACGGCTAGCCGAAGAGACCCAGTACTTC,CASSPRLAEETQYF
TRBV25-1,TRBJ2-5,.,once,TGTGCCAGCAGTGAATTTGGAGGGCCAGAGACCCAGTACTTC,CASSEFGGPETQYF
TRBV9,TRBJ2-3,.,.,TGTGCCAGCAGCGTAGATATAACAGATACGCAGTATTTT,CASSVDITDTQYF
TRBV11-3,TRBJ2-1,TRBD1,.,TGTGCCAGCAGCACCCCCGGGACAGGCGGGTACAATGAGCAGTTCTTC,CASSTPGTGGYNEQFF
TRBV7-9,TRBJ1-1,.,.,TGTGCCAGCAGCTTAGAAGGCCCCCGGGACACTGAAGCTTTCTTT,CASSLEGPRDTEAFF
TRBV25-1,TRBJ2-1,TRBD1,.,TGTGCCAGCAGTGGTGACAGGGGGCATCAGGAGCAGTTCTTC,CASSGDRGHQEQFF
TRBV28,TRBJ2-3,TRBD2,.,TGTGCCACGACCGGAGCGGGAGGCCTAGATACGCAGTATTTT,CATTGAGGLDTQYF
TRBV7-3,TRBJ2-1,TRBD1,.,TGTGCCAGCAGCCGGACAGGGGGCAATGAGCAGTTCTTC,CASSRTGGNEQFF
TRBV30,TRBJ2-7,TRBD2,.,TGTGCCTGGTGGACTAGCGGGAGACACGAGCAGTACTTC,CAWWTSGRHEQYF
TRBV15,TRBJ2-7,.,.,TGTGCCACCAGCAGAGGAGGAGTTCAGGGCTACGAGCAGTACTTC,CATSRGGVQGYEQYF
TRBV10-2,TRBJ1-1,.,.,TGCGCCAGCAGTGAGATCGGGGGTACTGAAGCTTTCTTT,CASSEIGGTEAFF
TRBV9,TRBJ2-1,TRBD2,.,TGTGCCAGCAGCGTATCTAGCGGGGGCGATGAGCAGTTCTTC,CASSVSSGGDEQFF
TRBV7-2,TRBJ2-3,TRBD2,.,TGTGCCAGCAGCTTAGGGACTAGCGGGCGGTACACAGATACGCAGTATTTT,CASSLGTSGRYTDTQYF
TRBV7-9,TRBJ2-7,TRBD2,.,TGTGCCAGCAGCTTAGGCGCCAGCGGGAGGCACGAGCAGTACTTC,CASSLGASGRHEQYF
TRBV28,TRBJ1-5,.,.,TGTGCCAGCAGTTGGGAGGTTCAGCCCCAGCATTTT,CASSWEVQPQHF